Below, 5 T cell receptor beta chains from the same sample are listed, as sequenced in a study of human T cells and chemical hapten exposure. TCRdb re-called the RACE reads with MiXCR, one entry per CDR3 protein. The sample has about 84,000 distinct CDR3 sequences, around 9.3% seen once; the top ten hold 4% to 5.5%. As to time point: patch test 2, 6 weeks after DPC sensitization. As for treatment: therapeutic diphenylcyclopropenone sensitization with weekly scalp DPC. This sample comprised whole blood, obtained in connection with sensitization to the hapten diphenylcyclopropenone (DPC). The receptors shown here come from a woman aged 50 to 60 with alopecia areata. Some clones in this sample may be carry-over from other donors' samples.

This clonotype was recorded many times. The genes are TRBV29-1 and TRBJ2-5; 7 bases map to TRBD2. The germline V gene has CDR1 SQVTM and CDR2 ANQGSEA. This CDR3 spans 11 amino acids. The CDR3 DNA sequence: TGCCTCGGGGGGAACCAAGAGACCCAGTACTTC. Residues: CLGGNQETQYF.

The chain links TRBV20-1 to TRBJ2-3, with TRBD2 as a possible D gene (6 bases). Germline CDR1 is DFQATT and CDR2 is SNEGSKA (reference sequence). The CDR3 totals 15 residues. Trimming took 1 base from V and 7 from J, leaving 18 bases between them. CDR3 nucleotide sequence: TGCAGTGCTAGAGGGGCCTATGCGGGATCCAATACGCAGTATTTT. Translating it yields CSARGAYAGSNTQYF.

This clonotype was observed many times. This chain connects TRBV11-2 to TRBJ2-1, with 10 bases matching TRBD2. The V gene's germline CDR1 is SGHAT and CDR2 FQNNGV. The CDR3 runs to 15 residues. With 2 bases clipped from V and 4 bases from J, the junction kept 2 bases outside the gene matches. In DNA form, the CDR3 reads TGTGCCAGCAGCTTACTAGCGGGAGTATACAATGAGCAGTTCTTC. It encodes CASSLLAGVYNEQFF.

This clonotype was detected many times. CDR3 sequence reads: CSVGNSGRTHTQYF. The CDR3 bases are TGCAGCGTGGGGAATAGCGGGAGGACACATACGCAGTATTTT. The chain combines TRBV29-1 with TRBJ2-3, with TRBD2 matching 10 bases. Per germline, CDR1 SQVTM and CDR2 ANQGSEA. Trimming took 6 bases from V and 7 from J; bases not matched to a gene: 10. The CDR3 has 14 amino acids.

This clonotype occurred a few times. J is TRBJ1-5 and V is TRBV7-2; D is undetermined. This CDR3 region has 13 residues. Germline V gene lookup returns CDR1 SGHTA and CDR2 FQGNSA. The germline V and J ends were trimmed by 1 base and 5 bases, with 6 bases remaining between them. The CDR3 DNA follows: TGTGCCAGCAGCTTAGAAAGTCATCAGCCCCAGCATTTT. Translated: CASSLESHQPQHF. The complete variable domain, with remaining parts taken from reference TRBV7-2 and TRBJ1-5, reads GAGVSQSPSNKVTEKGKDVELRCDPISGHTALYWYRQSLGQGLEFLIYFQGNSAPDKSGLPSDRFSAERTGGSVSTLTIQRTQQEDSAVYLCASSLESHQPQHFGDGTRLSIL.